The 26 T cell receptor beta chains in this list originate from one sample, sequenced in a study of cytomegalovirus exposure and HLA in healthy donors. Vbeta (60) and Jbeta (13) primers were used in the PCR. Sequenced by immunoSEQ multiplex PCR; TCRdb stores in-frame clones only, minus some. Among roughly 130,000 clones listed, roughly 79% were seen once. Sequencing used PBMCs. These receptors all come from a boy between 2 and 10 years old in good health and CMV-seronegative.

The chain is built from TRBV5-5 and TRBJ2-3; perhaps TRBD2 as D (6 bases). CDR1 and CDR2 from the germline V gene are SGHKS and YYEKEE (reference sequence). The CDR3 is 16 residues long. Between the trimmed V and J ends, which lost 4 bases and 4 bases, there was a span of 19 bases. This CDR3 reads CASSPEYSRLADTQYF. In nucleotides, the CDR3 is TGTGCCAGCAGCCCGGAGTATTCTAGACTAGCAGATACGCAGTATTTT. Full variable domain (missing parts from reference TRBV5-5 and TRBJ2-3): DAGVTQSPTHLIKTRGQQVTLRCSPISGHKSVSWYQQVLGQGPQFIFQYYEKEERGRGNFPDRFSARQFPNYSSELNVNALLLGDSALYLCASSPEYSRLADTQYFGPGTRLTVL.

The rearrangement joins TRBV9 to TRBJ1-4; possible D gene TRBD1, 5 bases. The CDR3 contains 19 residues. Looked up from germline, CDR1 is SGDLS and CDR2 is YYNGEE. The V end lost 3 bases, the J end lost 0 bases, and 21 bases lay between the germline ends. DNA for the CDR3: TGTGCCAGCAGCGCTCCCTCACAGGTGGCTTCATCAACTAATGAAAAACTGTTTTTT. Translated, it gives CASSAPSQVASSTNEKLFF.

The chain has TRBV6-4 and TRBJ1-1, with 8 bases matching TRBD1. The CDR3 has 14 residues. Trimming at V came to 5 bases and at J to 1 base, leaving 3 bases not matched to a gene. Germline CDR1 reads MRHNA; CDR2 reads SNTAGT. DNA of the CDR3: TGTGCCAGCAGTCGGACAGGGTCGAACACTGAAGCTTTCTTT. Protein sequence: CASSRTGSNTEAFF.

This chain links TRBV7-2 with TRBJ2-7; TRBD2 matches at 8 bases. The CDR3 is 15 residues long. The germline V gene has CDR1 SGHTA and CDR2 FQGNSA. The V segment lost 1 base and the J segment 3 bases; nucleotides outside the gene matches: 5. The chain's CDR3 is CASSLESGGLYEQYF. CDR3 nucleotide sequence: TGTGCCAGCAGCTTAGAATCGGGGGGGCTCTACGAGCAGTACTTC.

The chain uses TRBV4-3 and TRBJ2-1, with TRBD2 identical over 11 bases. Trimming took 1 base from V and 10 from J; bases not matched to a gene: 9. CDR1 is LGHNA and CDR2 is YSLEER in the germline V gene. The CDR3 spans 16 residues. The CDR3 region has the DNA TGCGCCAGCAGCCAAGTCGTTCTAGCGGGGGGAGGCGAGCAGTTCTTC. The encoded protein is CASSQVVLAGGGEQFF.

A note on this clone: Its ends do not fully match the called genes, so a read error is possible. The rearrangement joins TRBV7-9 to TRBJ2-3, with 8 bases lining up with TRBD2. The CDR3 spans 15 residues. From germline, CDR1 is SEHNR and CDR2 FQNEAQ (reference sequence). In nucleotides, the CDR3 is TGTTCCAGCAGCTTATCACCGGGAGGGACAGATACGCAGTATTTT. Protein: CSSSLSPGGTDTQYF.

The CDR3 loop is CATSILAGSTDTQYF. CDR3 coding DNA: TGTGCCACCAGCATACTAGCGGGAAGCACAGATACGCAGTATTTT. V is TRBV15 and J is TRBJ2-3; 10 bases match TRBD2. Unmatched junction bases numbered 1, after V lost 4 bases and J lost 0 bases. The CDR3 length is 15 residues. CDR1 and CDR2 from the germline V gene are LNHNV and YYDKDF (reference sequence).

This rearrangement joins TRBV4-1 to TRBJ1-5, with a possible D match to TRBD1 (5 bases). CDR1 and CDR2 from the germline V gene are MGHRA and YSYEKL. The CDR3 consists of 16 residues. Trimming shortened V by 4 bases and J by 5 bases, and 18 bases separated the two germline ends. The CDR3 reads CASSLIIGDLDQPQHF. In DNA form, the CDR3 reads TGCGCCAGCAGCCTTATAATCGGGGACTTAGATCAGCCCCAGCATTTT.

The chain links TRBV11-2 to TRBJ2-2; no clear D. V lost 2 bases to trimming and J lost 0 bases, with 4 bases between them. CDR3 length equals 14 residues. CDR1 and CDR2 from the germline V gene are SGHAT and FQNNGV. The CDR3 loop reads CASSLLSNTGELFF. The CDR3 DNA follows: TGTGCCAGCAGCTTACTATCGAACACCGGGGAGCTGTTTTTT.

This chain joins TRBV5-6 and TRBJ1-5, with D tentatively TRBD1 (5 bases). CDR1 is SGHDT, CDR2 YYEEEE, per germline. The V and J ends lost 0 bases and 0 bases respectively, with 10 bases between them. The CDR3 has 16 amino acids. In DNA form, the CDR3 reads TGTGCCAGCAGCTTGGCTGGACATTATAGCAATCAGCCCCAGCATTTT. This codes for CASSLAGHYSNQPQHF.

The rearrangement links TRBV5-1 to TRBJ2-1; 16 bases are shared with TRBD2. V was clipped by 4 bases and J by 13 bases; unmatched bases: 5. Germline V lookup: CDR1 SGHRS, CDR2 YFSETQ. The CDR3 is made up of 14 amino acids. This CDR3 is CASSPGTSGGAQFF. CDR3 bases: TGCGCCAGCAGCCCGGGGACTAGCGGGGGGGCCCAGTTCTTC.

The J gene is TRBJ1-1, the V gene TRBV19, with D maybe TRBD1 (6 bases). Trimming left V 4 bases short and J 4 bases short, with 16 bases between. Germline CDR1 LNHDA, CDR2 SQIVND (reference sequence). CDR3 length equals 15 residues. Here the CDR3 reads CASSTSQGRGTEAFF. The DNA of the CDR3 is TGTGCCAGTAGTACGTCACAGGGAAGAGGCACTGAAGCTTTCTTT.

This clone appeared once. This chain links TRBV6-6 with TRBJ2-1; TRBD2 aligns across 10 bases. This CDR3 contains 15 residues. Losses at the gene ends were 4 bases for V and 10 bases for J; bases not matched to a gene: 10. Germline V lookup: CDR1 MNHNY, CDR2 SVGAGI (reference sequence). CDR3 amino acids: CASSSPLAGVKEQFF. As DNA, the CDR3 is TGTGCCAGCAGTTCCCCTCTAGCGGGGGTTAAGGAGCAGTTCTTC.

The chain recombines TRBV21-1 with TRBJ2-7; the table names TRBD1, a call not compared with the DNA. TRBV21-1 is annotated as a pseudogene. This CDR3 is built from 16 residues. This CDR3 is CASSNQPQGGRDEQYV. The CDR3 nucleotides are TGTGCCAGCAGCAATCAGCCCCAGGGGGGCCGAGACGAGCAGTACGTC.

There are a few counts of this clone. The CDR3 DNA is TGTGCCAGCAGGGAGGGATTGGAGAATTCACCCCTCCACTTT. Protein sequence: CASREGLENSPLHF. The V and J genes are TRBV6-1 and TRBJ1-6, with D unresolved. V was pared by 6 bases and J by 7 bases, with 13 bases between. Germline lookup yields CDR1 MNHNS and CDR2 SASEGT. This CDR3 has 14 residues.

The genes are TRBV2 and TRBJ1-4; D is perhaps TRBD1 (6 bases). This CDR3 comprises 15 residues. Germline V lookup: CDR1 SNHLY, CDR2 FYNNEI. With 5 bases removed from V and 4 bases from J, the gap between germline ends came to 14 bases. CDR3 sequence: CASSRETGRNEKLFF. CDR3 coding DNA: TGTGCCAGCAGTAGAGAGACAGGCCGTAATGAAAAACTGTTTTTT.

The chain has TRBV6-5 and TRBJ1-1; 7 bases fit TRBD1. CDR1 is MNHEY, CDR2 SVGAGI, per germline. V shed 6 bases and J 1 base; nucleotides not matched to a gene: 8. The CDR3 length is 15 residues. This chain's CDR3 is CASRPRDSQNTEAFF. CDR3 nucleotides: TGTGCCAGCAGGCCCCGGGACAGCCAGAACACTGAAGCTTTCTTT.

This sequence joins TRBV7-9 and TRBJ1-5; possible D gene TRBD1, 6 bases. The CDR3 runs 17 residues. The germline CDR1 and CDR2 sequences are SEHNR and FQNEAQ (reference sequence). V gave up 4 bases and J gave up 2 bases, with 18 bases separating them. This chain's CDR3 is CASSSGGPGEGNQPQHF. The DNA of the CDR3 is TGTGCCAGCAGCTCCGGGGGGCCCGGCGAGGGCAATCAGCCCCAGCATTTT.

This clone was seen a handful of times. The chain carries TRBV2 and TRBJ2-5; maybe TRBD1 (6 bases). This CDR3 is built from 14 residues. Trimming pared 6 bases from V and 9 bases from J, leaving 20 bases between. Germline values: CDR1 SNHLY, CDR2 FYNNEI. This chain's CDR3 is CASSSGQFRGAQYF. In DNA, the CDR3 is TGTGCCAGCAGCTCCGGACAGTTCCGAGGGGCCCAGTACTTC.

CDR3 region: CASSLRGTSYYEQYV. CDR3 nucleotides: TGTGCCAGCAGCTTACGGGGGACTAGCTACTACGAGCAGTACGTC. The V call is TRBV7-3, the J call TRBJ2-7, with TRBD2 matching over 9 bases. The germline V gene has CDR1 SGHTA and CDR2 FQGTGA. The CDR3 covers 15 residues. The ends lost 2 bases at V and 3 bases at J; junction bases unmatched: 5.

The chain combines TRBV4-3 with TRBJ1-2; 7 bases fit TRBD1. The CDR3 is made up of 15 amino acids. Per germline, CDR1 LGHNA and CDR2 YSLEER. Trimming cost V 5 bases and J 0 bases; bases outside gene matches: 6. As DNA, the CDR3 is TGCGCCAGCAGCTGGACAGGAGTCTCTAACTATGGCTACACCTTC. Its translation: CASSWTGVSNYGYTF.

This clone was recorded only once. V usage is TRBV13 and J usage is TRBJ2-2; 8 bases map to TRBD2. Germline V gene lookup returns CDR1 PRHDT and CDR2 FYEKMQ (reference sequence). The CDR3 is 15 amino acids. The V and J ends lost 6 bases and 5 bases, in that order; junction bases with no gene match: 8. The CDR3, as DNA: TGTGCCAGCAGTTCCGGGACTAGAGTTACCGGGGAGCTGTTTTTT. Protein sequence: CASSSGTRVTGELFF.

The rearrangement uses TRBV7-2 and TRBJ2-7, with no clear D. Germline V CDR1 and CDR2: SGHTA, FQGNSA. CDR3 length equals 13 residues. V was clipped by 5 bases and J by 5 bases, with 13 bases between them. CDR3 DNA: TGTGCCAGCAGCGGAGCTCTGTTGCACGAGCAGTACTTC. As protein: CASSGALLHEQYF.

This sequence joins TRBV27 and TRBJ1-3; D is undetermined. CDR1 and CDR2 (germline): MNHEY, SMNVEV (reference sequence). CDR3 length: 15 amino acids. The ends were cut back, 6 bases at V and 0 bases at J, with 12 bases in the middle. The CDR3 DNA follows: TGTGCCAGCAGCCCCCTCCCGAGCTCTGGAAACACCATATATTTT. It codes for CASSPLPSSGNTIYF.

The chain carries TRBV6-5 and TRBJ1-2, with D unclear. Looked up from germline, CDR1 is MNHEY and CDR2 is SVGAGI. This CDR3 contains 11 residues. Deletions cut 7 bases from V and 8 bases from J, with 11 bases between. The CDR3: CASISSGGYTF. The CDR3, as DNA: TGTGCCAGCATCTCCTCCGGGGGCTACACCTTC.

V is TRBV5-4 and J is TRBJ1-6; tentatively, D is TRBD1 (6 bases). V gave up 3 bases and J gave up 10 bases, with 14 bases separating them. The germline CDR1 and CDR2 sequences are SGHNT and YYREEE (reference sequence). The CDR3 loop spans 14 amino acids. The CDR3 spells CASSSNRVNSPLHF. CDR3 in DNA: TGTGCCAGCAGCTCAAACAGGGTCAACTCACCCCTCCACTTT.